Listed below are T cell receptor beta chains from one sample, sequenced in a study of T and B cells in COVID-19 patients. TCRdb analysed the multiplex PCR reads with MiXCR anew, one entry per CDR3 protein. The sample has about 8,200 distinct CDR3 sequences, 35% to 45% seen once. Sequencing input: blood. These receptors were collected from a human donor who had recovered from COVID-19. Each CDR3 is given with its conserved first and last residue. Each record gives: clone size, V gene, J gene, D gene, CDR3 DNA, CDR3 protein. A D gene is named only where the DNA matches it firmly. Rows give clone size only sometimes, using once, few, many, or a class for an expanded clone.

-,TRBV5-4,TRBJ1-1,TRBD1,TGTGCCAGCAGCTTGGGACAGGGCTTCATGAACACTGAAGCTTTCTTT,CASSLGQGFMNTEAFF
-,TRBV18,TRBJ2-5,TRBD1,TGTGCCAGCTCACCACCGGATGGACAGGGGATCAGAGAGACCCAGTACTTC,CASSPPDGQGIRETQYF
-,TRBV7-6,TRBJ2-2,TRBD1,TGTGCCAGCGGCTCCGGGACAGCGTCGAACACCGGGGAGCTGTTTTTT,CASGSGTASNTGELFF
-,TRBV18,TRBJ1-2,-,TGTGCCAGCTCACCGAGTGGGGACTATGGCTACACCTTC,CASSPSGDYGYTF
few,TRBV5-4,TRBJ2-5,TRBD2,TGTGCCAGCAGCCCACCGGGGGGGCCCCAAGAGACCCAGTACTTC,CASSPPGGPQETQYF
few,TRBV27,TRBJ2-7,TRBD1,TGTGCCAGCAGTTTGTTGGGGGACAGGAGATACGAGCAGTACTTC,CASSLLGDRRYEQYF
-,TRBV7-3,TRBJ1-1,TRBD1,TGTGCCAGCAGGCCCGGGACAGCGACATTCACTGAAGCTTTCTTT,CASRPGTATFTEAFF
-,TRBV11-3,TRBJ2-7,TRBD2,TGTGCCAGCAGCTTAATCCTAGCGGGGGCGCTATCCGAGCAGTACTTC,CASSLILAGALSEQYF
few,TRBV15,TRBJ2-5,TRBD2,TGTGCCACCCGAAGGGCTAGCGGGACACAAGAGACCCAGTACTTC,CATRRASGTQETQYF
-,TRBV12-3/TRBV12-4,TRBJ1-1,-,TGTGCCAGCAGATGGGACGGGAACACTGAAGCTTTCTTT,CASRWDGNTEAFF
-,TRBV19,TRBJ1-3,-,TGTGCCAGTAGTATATCGCAGCTCGGAAACACCATATATTTT,CASSISQLGNTIYF
medium-sized,TRBV29-1,TRBJ2-1,-,TGCAGCCTTGCGAGGGCAGGGCGTAACAATGAGCAGTTCTTC,CSLARAGRNNEQFF
-,TRBV6-5,TRBJ2-5,TRBD2,TGTGCCAGCAGTTACGGGACTAGCGGGGCTGGGGACCAGTACTTC,CASSYGTSGAGDQYF
-,TRBV19,TRBJ1-6,-,TGTGCCAGTAACCGCCGAGATTCACCCCTCCACTTT,CASNRRDSPLHF
-,TRBV11-3,TRBJ2-7,-,TGTGCCAGCAGCGCCGGGACAAGAGCCTACGAGCAGTACTTC,CASSAGTRAYEQYF
-,TRBV5-6,TRBJ2-5,TRBD1,TGTGCCAGCAGCCCTAGGACAGGGTTGGGGGGAGAGACCCAGTACTTC,CASSPRTGLGGETQYF
once,TRBV6-1,TRBJ2-5,-,TGTGCCAGCAGTGAGCAGGGAGAGACCCAGTACTTC,CASSEQGETQYF
-,TRBV24-1,TRBJ2-1,-,TGTGCCACCAGTGGAGCAGGGGGGTACAATGAGCAGTTCTTC,CATSGAGGYNEQFF
-,TRBV6-5,TRBJ2-3,TRBD2,TGTGCCAGCACGGGACTAGCTTCAGATACGCAGTATTTT,CASTGLASDTQYF
-,TRBV7-6,TRBJ2-5,-,TGTGCCAGCAGCCCGAAGACTTTTCAAGAGACCCAGTACTTC,CASSPKTFQETQYF